These 10 T cell receptor beta chains originate from one sample sequenced in a study of CD8+ T cells in alopecia areata. Sequencing templates came from extracted RNA that was reverse transcribed into cDNA. Method: immunoSEQ multiplex PCR; TCRdb's copy keeps in-frame clones and lacks some. In the table there are 150,000 to 200,000 clones, approximately 53% of which are singletons. Treatment in this sample: oral pan-JAK inhibitor, 5-10 mg twice daily. The specimen was CD8+ T cells sorted from blood, collected at week 24, from a patient treated with tofacitinib. These receptor sequences come from a human donor with alopecia areata.

J is TRBJ2-1 and V is TRBV30; 10 bases map to TRBD2. Germline CDR1 and CDR2: GTSNPN and SVGIG (reference sequence). V shed 6 bases and J 7 bases; nucleotides not matched to a gene: 3. The CDR3 loop spans 12 amino acids. CDR3 residues: CACLLAGNEQFF. CDR3 DNA: TGTGCCTGTTTACTAGCGGGAAATGAGCAGTTCTTC.

DNA of the CDR3: TGTGCCAGCAGCCTCGGGGGGGCCGGAACCGGGGAGCTGTTTTTT. It codes for CASSLGGAGTGELFF. The gene calls are TRBV13 and TRBJ2-2, with TRBD2 matching over 8 bases. Per germline, CDR1 PRHDT and CDR2 FYEKMQ (reference sequence). The CDR3 length is 15 residues. The V segment lost 5 bases and the J segment 5 bases; nucleotides outside the gene matches: 7.

This clone was counted only a few times. J is TRBJ2-7 and V is TRBV2, with D perhaps matching TRBD1 (5 bases). V was shortened by 5 bases and J by 3 bases, with 11 bases between the two germline ends. The germline V gene encodes CDR1 SNHLY and CDR2 FYNNEI. The CDR3 runs to 13 residues. The CDR3 here is CASSRTPVYEQYF. In DNA, the CDR3 is TGTGCCAGCAGTAGGACACCCGTCTACGAGCAGTACTTC.

This clone was observed a few times. The chain employs TRBV29-1 and TRBJ2-7; tentative D call: TRBD1 (5 bases). CDR1 SQVTM and CDR2 ANQGSEA come from the germline V gene. The CDR3 is 13 amino acids. Trimming removed 8 bases at V and 0 bases at J, with 14 bases between. For the CDR3, the DNA is TGCAGCTCCAGGGTTCCGGGCTCCTACGAGCAGTACTTC. Translation: CSSRVPGSYEQYF.

The V call is TRBV29-1, the J call TRBJ1-1, with TRBD1 identical over 8 bases. CDR1 and CDR2 (germline): SQVTM, ANQGSEA. The CDR3 runs to 13 residues. V lost 7 bases and J lost 3; bases outside the gene matches: 7. Here the CDR3 DNA reads TGCAGCGCCGCAGGGGGCGAGGACACTGAAGCTTTCTTT. It yields the protein CSAAGGEDTEAFF.

This rearrangement joins TRBV4-3 to TRBJ2-5; D is uncertain. Germline CDR1 and CDR2: LGHNA and YSLEER. This CDR3 is 15 amino acids long. The V gene lost 0 bases and the J gene lost 0 bases, with 8 bases spanning the gap. CDR3: CASSQDGDHQETQYF. CDR3 DNA sequence: TGCGCCAGCAGCCAAGATGGGGATCACCAAGAGACCCAGTACTTC.

V gene TRBV30 combines with J gene TRBJ1-2; no clear D. This CDR3 has 12 amino acids. Germline CDR1 reads GTSNPN; CDR2 reads SVGIG (reference sequence). The V end was cut by 8 bases, the J end by 1 base, with 11 bases between. The CDR3 sequence is CAMDRINYGYTF. The DNA for the CDR3 is TGTGCCATGGACCGAATTAACTATGGCTACACCTTC.

The rearrangement joins TRBV6-5 to TRBJ2-1; no clear D. Germline V gene lookup returns CDR1 MNHEY and CDR2 SVGAGI. The CDR3 is 13 residues long. With 5 bases removed from V and 9 bases from J, the gap between germline ends came to 14 bases. CDR3 in DNA: TGTGCCAGCAGTAGGACGGTACAAGGTGAGCAGTTCTTC. This sequence encodes CASSRTVQGEQFF.

This chain's CDR3 is CACQRAGEYEQYF. The DNA of the CDR3 is TGTGCCTGCCAACGGGCAGGGGAGTACGAGCAGTACTTC. This chain joins TRBV30 and TRBJ2-7, with a tentative D call TRBD1 (6 bases). This CDR3 contains 13 residues. CDR1 is GTSNPN, CDR2 SVGIG, per germline (reference sequence). With 6 bases removed from V and 4 bases from J, the gap between germline ends came to 16 bases.

The genes are TRBV5-6 and TRBJ1-2, with D unclear. V shed 2 bases and J shed 4 bases, with 9 bases lying between them. CDR3 length: 13 amino acids. Germline V CDR1 and CDR2: SGHDT, YYEEEE. CDR3 protein: CASSLDGAYGYTF. DNA for the CDR3: TGTGCCAGCAGCTTAGACGGAGCCTATGGCTACACCTTC.